The T cell receptor beta chain described here comes from a study of OX40 agonist ivuxolimab in advanced cancers. Looking at the study overall: Participants, approximately 80% male, averaged approximately 65 years of age, ranging from roughly 20 to 85.

This CDR3 is 15 amino acids long. Trimming pared 0 bases from V and 1 base from J, leaving 9 bases between. Germline V gives CDR1 MNHEY, CDR2 SVGAGI. TCRdb's copy holds only in-frame clones and misses some; the assay was immunoSEQ multiplex PCR. The table records tens of thousands of clones, less than 85% of them present only once. This receptor was identified in an adult with an advanced solid tumor such as melanoma, head and neck, liver or kidney cancer. The rearrangement links TRBV6-5 to TRBJ1-2; no firm D call. Specimen: CD4+ or CD8+ T cells sorted from blood, collected in a trial of the OX40 agonist ivuxolimab. The CDR3 loop is CASSYSETVNYGYTF. CDR3 bases: TGTGCCAGCAGTTACTCGGAGACGGTTAACTATGGCTACACCTTC.